This T cell receptor (beta chain) originates from a study of control samples from healthy donors and cancer patients. Only in-frame clones appear in the TCRdb table, and some are missing; sequencing was by immunoSEQ multiplex PCR. The table has 170,000 or so clones, roughly 91% seen once. V was pared by 5 bases and J by 0 bases, with 11 bases between. Germline V lookup: CDR1 SEHNR, CDR2 FQNEAQ (reference sequence). CDR3 length equals 14 residues. The J gene is TRBJ2-7, the V gene TRBV7-9; no clear D gene. The specimen was blood. The sequence came from a man younger than 30 in good health. CDR3: CASSVPGSSYEQYF. DNA for the CDR3: TGTGCCAGCAGCGTTCCAGGCAGCTCCTACGAGCAGTACTTC.